The 23 T cell receptor beta chains below come from one sample, sequenced in a study of shared clonotypes between healthy human individuals. Produced via immunoSEQ multiplex PCR; TCRdb's table is partial and in-frame only. The sample lists about 1.4 million clones; over 95% were seen once. Sequencing input: naive CD4+ T cells sorted from blood. The subset denotes: CD45RA+ positively selected. Receptors were obtained from a man aged 25-45 years in good health.

The V gene is TRBV7-9, the J gene TRBJ2-1; D is unclear. This CDR3 is built from 13 residues. V was clipped by 5 bases and J by 6 bases, with 11 bases between them. The germline gives CDR1 SEHNR, CDR2 FQNEAQ (reference sequence). CDR3 region: CASSASPTNEQFF. DNA of the CDR3: TGTGCCAGCAGCGCCTCCCCCACCAATGAGCAGTTCTTC.

The rearrangement joins TRBV6-1 to TRBJ2-3; 7 bases align to TRBD1. V gave up 4 bases and J gave up 3 bases; unmatched junction bases: 7. The CDR3 contains 15 residues. The germline V gene encodes CDR1 MNHNS and CDR2 SASEGT. The CDR3 protein is CASSADRVGTDTQYF. The DNA of the CDR3 is TGTGCCAGCAGTGCAGACAGGGTTGGTACAGATACGCAGTATTTT.

DNA of the CDR3: TGTGCCACCAGCACCCGGACAAACACCGGGGAGCTGTTTTTT. Protein product: CATSTRTNTGELFF. This sequence joins TRBV15 and TRBJ2-2; D might be TRBD1 (5 bases). Trimming removed 4 bases at V and 2 bases at J, with 8 bases between. The length of the CDR3 is 14 residues. Germline V gene lookup returns CDR1 LNHNV and CDR2 YYDKDF (reference sequence).

The V call is TRBV15, the J call TRBJ1-5, with D possibly TRBD1 on 6 matching bases. Germline V CDR1 and CDR2: LNHNV, YYDKDF (reference sequence). Trimming removed 1 base from V and 5 bases from J, with 9 bases in between. The CDR3 is 14 amino acids. CDR3 nucleotide sequence: TGTGCCACCAGCAGAGGGACAGCTCATCAGCCCCAGCATTTT. Translation: CATSRGTAHQPQHF.

In DNA, the CDR3 is TGTGCCAGCAGCTTAAGGGGACGGAACTATGGCTACACCTTC. Encoded protein: CASSLRGRNYGYTF. The V gene is TRBV7-9, the J gene TRBJ1-2, with D possibly TRBD1 on 5 matching bases. The V gene's germline CDR1 is SEHNR and CDR2 FQNEAQ (reference sequence). The germline V and J ends were trimmed by 2 bases and 2 bases, with 9 bases remaining between them. This CDR3 is 14 amino acids long.

This rearrangement joins TRBV5-1 to TRBJ2-7; the match to TRBD2 covers 7 bases. Germline CDR1 SGHRS, CDR2 YFSETQ. This CDR3 has 18 amino acids. The V gene end was trimmed by 2 bases and the J gene end by 3 bases; junction bases not matched to a gene: 17. CDR3 nucleotide sequence: TGCGCCAGCAGCTTCCATTGGGCGGGGGAAGGTACCAACTACGAGCAGTACTTC. It yields the protein CASSFHWAGEGTNYEQYF.

This clone was seen only once. The chain is built from TRBV28 and TRBJ2-1, with D possibly TRBD2 on 6 matching bases. CDR3 size: 16 residues. Germline lookup yields CDR1 MDHEN and CDR2 SYDVKM. The ends were cut back, 2 bases at V and 0 bases at J, with 11 bases in the middle. In nucleotides, the CDR3 is TGTGCCAGCAGTTTAGGGACTTTCCGCTCCTACAATGAGCAGTTCTTC. It is translated as CASSLGTFRSYNEQFF.

This clone was recorded only once. The chain links TRBV5-6 to TRBJ2-6; D is unresolved. V was shortened by 4 bases and J by 4 bases, with 12 bases between the two germline ends. Germline CDR1 is SGHDT and CDR2 is YYEEEE. CDR3 size: 15 residues. Written as DNA, the CDR3 is TGTGCCAGCAGCGCGAACAGTCGAGGGGCCAACGTCCTGACTTTC. It specifies CASSANSRGANVLTF. Based on the CDR3 plus reference TRBV5-6 and TRBJ2-6, the full variable domain is DAGVTQSPTHLIKTRGQQVTLRCSPKSGHDTVSWYQQALGQGPQFIFQYYEEEERQRGNFPDRFSGHQFPNYSSELNVNALLLGDSALYLCASSANSRGANVLTFGAGSRLTVL.

The count of this clone is one. The rearrangement joins TRBV6-4 to TRBJ2-1; no clear D gene. CDR3 size: 13 residues. The germline gives CDR1 MRHNA, CDR2 SNTAGT. The V end lost 1 base, the J end lost 8 bases, and 9 bases lay between the germline ends. The CDR3 protein is CASSDLTGDEQFF. CDR3 sequence (DNA): TGTGCCAGCAGTGACTTGACGGGCGATGAGCAGTTCTTC.

CDR3 coding DNA: TGTGCCAGCAGTGCTCTTAGCGGGAGCTCCTACGAGCAGTACTTC. This encodes CASSALSGSSYEQYF. The V gene is TRBV6-1, the J gene TRBJ2-7, with 9 bases identical to TRBD2. CDR1 and CDR2 (germline): MNHNS, SASEGT. The CDR3 is made up of 15 amino acids. The V segment lost 4 bases and the J segment 0 bases; nucleotides outside the gene matches: 4.

The chain joins TRBV5-1 to TRBJ2-3, with TRBD2 matching over 11 bases. This CDR3 region has 16 residues. The germline V gene encodes CDR1 SGHRS and CDR2 YFSETQ. J lost 0 bases, V lost 4 bases, and 4 bases had no gene match. CDR3 DNA sequence: TGCGCCAGCAGCAGAAGGACTAGCGGGAGCACAGATACGCAGTATTTT. This sequence encodes CASSRRTSGSTDTQYF.

The chain joins TRBV9 to TRBJ2-5; 9 nucleotides line up with TRBD1. CDR3 length: 17 residues. The V and J ends lost 3 bases and 5 bases, in that order; junction bases with no gene match: 14. Germline V gene sequence: CDR1 SGDLS, CDR2 YYNGEE. This CDR3 reads CASSAGQGRTYVETQYF. The CDR3 nucleotides are TGTGCCAGCAGCGCAGGACAGGGGCGAACGTATGTGGAGACCCAGTACTTC. The variable domain in full, completed from reference TRBV9 and TRBJ2-5, reads DSGVTQTPKHLITATGQRVTLRCSPRSGDLSVYWYQQSLDQGLQFLIQYYNGEERAKGNILERFSAQQFPDLHSELNLSSLELGDSALYFCASSAGQGRTYVETQYFGPGTRLLVL.

The J gene is TRBJ1-1, the V gene TRBV27; D remains ambiguous. CDR1 MNHEY and CDR2 SMNVEV come from the germline V gene (reference sequence). The CDR3 extends over 16 amino acids. Trimming left V 8 bases short and J 0 bases short, with 19 bases between. CDR3 loop: CASVTNARLLNTEAFF. In DNA, the CDR3 is TGTGCCAGCGTTACGAATGCCCGATTATTGAACACTGAAGCTTTCTTT.

The rearrangement joins TRBV14 to TRBJ2-3, with TRBD2 matching 9 bases. Germline V gene sequence: CDR1 SGHDN, CDR2 FVKESK. Unmatched junction bases numbered 10, after V lost 4 bases and J lost 2 bases. The CDR3 contains 17 residues. CDR3 residues: CASSLLAGVVSTDTQYF. The CDR3 DNA sequence: TGTGCCAGCAGCCTCTTAGCGGGAGTAGTCTCCACAGATACGCAGTATTTT. Looking up the rest from reference TRBV14 and TRBJ2-3 gives the full variable domain: EAGVTQFPSHSVIEKGQTVTLRCDPISGHDNLYWYRRVMGKEIKFLLHFVKESKQDESGMPNNRFLAERTGGTYSTLKVQPAELEDSGVYFCASSLLAGVVSTDTQYFGPGTRLTVL.

This chain connects TRBV10-1 to TRBJ1-1; D is unresolved. V was shortened by 2 bases and J by 3 bases, with 13 bases between the two germline ends. Germline-derived CDR1 and CDR2 are WNHNN and SYGVQD (reference sequence). The CDR3 runs 15 residues. CDR3 sequence: CASSEGGHPHTEAFF. The CDR3 DNA reads TGCGCCAGCAGTGAGGGAGGGCACCCCCACACTGAAGCTTTCTTT.

The J gene is TRBJ1-6, the V gene TRBV11-2; D remains ambiguous. Germline-derived CDR1 and CDR2 are SGHAT and FQNNGV. The CDR3 totals 15 residues. V shed 3 bases and J shed 8 bases, with 14 bases lying between them. The DNA of the CDR3 is TGTGCCAGCAGCTTGTTTGGGAGGATTGATTCACCCCTCCACTTT. Translated: CASSLFGRIDSPLHF.

In its sample, this clone was seen once. J is TRBJ2-7 and V is TRBV6-6, with no clear D. Germline-derived CDR1 and CDR2 are MNHNY and SVGAGI (reference sequence). The CDR3 consists of 14 residues. V lost 2 bases to trimming and J lost 0 bases, with 8 bases between them. Here the CDR3 reads CASSYPTNSYEQYF. CDR3 in DNA: TGTGCCAGCAGTTACCCGACAAACTCCTACGAGCAGTACTTC.

This chain links TRBV7-2 with TRBJ2-1; D tentatively fits TRBD1 or TRBD2 (5 bases each). The length of the CDR3 is 15 residues. Germline lookup yields CDR1 SGHTA and CDR2 FQGNSA. The germline V and J ends were trimmed by 1 base and 8 bases, with 15 bases remaining between them. The CDR3: CASSLEGRGGYEQFF. In DNA, the CDR3 is TGTGCCAGCAGCTTAGAGGGACGAGGCGGGTATGAGCAGTTCTTC.

The V gene is TRBV30, the J gene TRBJ1-1; D is perhaps TRBD1 (6 bases). Trimming shortened V by 1 base and J by 0 bases, and 12 bases separated the two germline ends. The CDR3 is 15 amino acids. Germline values: CDR1 GTSNPN, CDR2 SVGIG (reference sequence). For the CDR3, the DNA is TGTGCCTGGAGTGGTATTAGGGGGTTGAACACTGAAGCTTTCTTT. This codes for CAWSGIRGLNTEAFF.

A word on this clone: This sample also contains other DNA sequences that code for the same CDR3. The chain employs TRBV6-1 and TRBJ2-1, with TRBD2 matching 7 bases. The CDR3 contains 11 residues. Germline V CDR1 and CDR2: MNHNS, SASEGT. V dropped 6 bases and J dropped 7; count of bases not matched to a gene: 0. This CDR3 is CASRGGNEQFF. CDR3 bases: TGTGCCAGCAGGGGGGGGAATGAGCAGTTCTTC.

The chain employs TRBV28 and TRBJ2-4; 7 nucleotides match TRBD1. J gave up 0 bases and V 6 bases, and 2 bases lay outside the gene matches. The germline gives CDR1 MDHEN, CDR2 SYDVKM. The CDR3 sequence is 14 residues long. The CDR3 DNA reads as TGTGCCAGCAGCCCAGGGGGAGCCAAAAACATTCAGTACTTC. It encodes CASSPGGAKNIQYF.

The chain recombines TRBV4-3 with TRBJ2-7, with D unclear. Trimming took off 1 base at V and 0 bases at J, with 7 bases between the two ends. The CDR3 consists of 14 residues. Per germline, CDR1 LGHNA and CDR2 YSLEER. The CDR3 sequence is CASSQGYNSYEQYF. The DNA of the CDR3 is TGCGCCAGCAGCCAAGGATACAACTCCTACGAGCAGTACTTC.

The chain couples TRBV27 to TRBJ2-1; unclear D gene. With 3 bases removed from V and 0 bases from J, the gap between germline ends came to 18 bases. Germline V lookup: CDR1 MNHEY, CDR2 SMNVEV (reference sequence). The CDR3 length is 18 residues. The CDR3 spells CASSFLGASGSSYNEQFF. The DNA of the CDR3 is TGTGCCAGCAGTTTCTTGGGCGCCTCGGGCAGCTCCTACAATGAGCAGTTCTTC.